This TCR beta chain came from a study of identifying expanded T cells in peripheral blood. TCRdb's table, derived via immunoSEQ multiplex PCR, lists solely in-frame clones and lacks some. The repertoire holds 51,000 or so clones, with about 80% as singletons. The CDR3 contains 19 residues. V was shortened by 1 base and J by 4 bases, with 20 bases between the two germline ends. CDR1 is SGHVS, CDR2 FNYEAQ, per germline. The gene calls are TRBV7-6 and TRBJ2-6; no clear D. The sample was blood. The clonotype comes from a person aged 18 to 70 in good health. CDR3 nucleotides: TGTGCCAGCAGCTTAGGTGAAACAGTCGGACGGTTGGGGGCCAACGTCCTGACTTTC. Encoded protein: CASSLGETVGRLGANVLTF.